The T cell receptor beta chain under discussion was sequenced for a study of T cell changes during pregnancy in multiple sclerosis. The CDR3 consists of 18 residues. CDR1 MDHEN and CDR2 SYDVKM come from the germline V gene. Trimming took 5 bases from V and 0 from J, leaving 20 bases between them. Assay: immunoSEQ multiplex PCR; the TCRdb copy retains only in-frame clones and omits some. The table records about 54,000 clones, approximately 92% of them present only once. This receptor was obtained from a female donor in good health, enrolled as a control in a pregnancy study. This material consisted of peripheral blood, taken after pregnancy. The genes are TRBV28 and TRBJ2-1; D not resolved. The DNA of the CDR3 is TGTGCCAGCAGTCTCCCGTCTGCAAAGTCGAGCTCCTACAATGAGCAGTTCTTC. It translates to CASSLPSAKSSSYNEQFF.